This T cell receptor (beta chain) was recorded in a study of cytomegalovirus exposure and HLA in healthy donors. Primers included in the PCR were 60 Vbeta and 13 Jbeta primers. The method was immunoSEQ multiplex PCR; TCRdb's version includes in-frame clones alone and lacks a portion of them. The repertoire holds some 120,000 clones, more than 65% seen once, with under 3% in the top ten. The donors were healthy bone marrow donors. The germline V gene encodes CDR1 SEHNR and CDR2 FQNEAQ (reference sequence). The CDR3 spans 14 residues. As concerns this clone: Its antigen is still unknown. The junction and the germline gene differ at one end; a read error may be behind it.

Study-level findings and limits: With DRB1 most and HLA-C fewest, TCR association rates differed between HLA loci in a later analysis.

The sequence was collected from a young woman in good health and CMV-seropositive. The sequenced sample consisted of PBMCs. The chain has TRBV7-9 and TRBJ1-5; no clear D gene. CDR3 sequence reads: CSSSYGEGGQPQHF. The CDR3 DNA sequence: TGTTCCAGCAGCTATGGGGAGGGTGGACAGCCCCAGCATTTT.